Shown below are 20 T cell receptor beta chains from a single sample sequenced in a study of OX40 agonist ivuxolimab in advanced cancers. Repertoires were generated with immunoSEQ multiplex PCR, while TCRdb's copy carries only in-frame clones and drops some. This sample has 90,000 to 100,000 clones, with about 86% found just once. The sample in question was CD4+ or CD8+ T cells sorted from blood, obtained in a trial of the OX40 agonist ivuxolimab. These receptors came from an adult with an advanced solid tumor such as melanoma, head and neck, liver or kidney cancer.

This chain uses TRBV5-1 with TRBJ1-2; 10 bases agree with TRBD1. The junction had 2 bases not matched to a gene; V was cut back by 4 bases and J by 5 bases. This CDR3 has 13 residues. The germline V gene encodes CDR1 SGHRS and CDR2 YFSETQ. CDR3 coding DNA: TGCGCCAGCAGCCCGGGACAGGGGTATGGCTACACCTTC. It specifies CASSPGQGYGYTF.

The V call is TRBV6-1, the J call TRBJ1-4, with TRBD1 matching 9 bases. Germline V gene sequence: CDR1 MNHNS, CDR2 SASEGT. V dropped 4 bases and J dropped 8; count of bases not matched to a gene: 8. This CDR3 spans 15 amino acids. As DNA, the CDR3 is TGTGCCAGCAGTGCATCCGGGACAGGGTTAGAAAAACTGTTTTTT. Translation: CASSASGTGLEKLFF.

The chain couples TRBV28 to TRBJ2-5; no definite D call. Germline V lookup: CDR1 MDHEN, CDR2 SYDVKM. This CDR3 spans 12 amino acids. The V end lost 4 bases, the J end lost 5 bases, and 8 bases lay between the germline ends. CDR3 nucleotide sequence: TGTGCCAGCAGTTCGGTGAGGGAGACCCAGTACTTC. Its translation is CASSSVRETQYF.

V and J are TRBV7-6 and TRBJ2-7; 8 positions match TRBD2. Germline loops: CDR1 SGHVS, CDR2 FNYEAQ. V dropped 5 bases and J dropped 3; count of bases not matched to a gene: 12. The CDR3 is 16 amino acids. The CDR3 nucleotides read TGTGCCAGCAGCCCTGCGGGGGGAGAGGGGGGCTACGAGCAGTACTTC. Amino acids: CASSPAGGEGGYEQYF. The full variable domain, its missing parts supplied by reference TRBV7-6 and TRBJ2-7, is GAGVSQSPRYKVTKRGQDVALRCDPISGHVSLYWYRQALGQGPEFLTYFNYEAQQDKSGLPNDRFSAERPEGSISTLTIQRTEQRDSAMYRCASSPAGGEGGYEQYFGPGTRLTVT.

The chain is built from TRBV7-3 and TRBJ2-2; D is ambiguous. Trimming stripped 0 bases from V and 7 bases from J, with 6 bases between. In germline, CDR1 is SGHTA, CDR2 FQGTGA. The CDR3 extends over 13 amino acids. The CDR3 sequence: CASSLTVHGELFF. Written as DNA, the CDR3 is TGTGCCAGCAGCTTAACGGTGCACGGGGAGCTGTTTTTT.

The V gene is TRBV5-1, the J gene TRBJ2-3; TRBD1 aligns across 8 bases. With V trimmed by 4 bases and J by 3 bases, 4 bases remained unmatched. Germline V lookup: CDR1 SGHRS, CDR2 YFSETQ. The CDR3 runs 14 residues. For the CDR3, the DNA is TGCGCCAGCAGCCAGGGGGCGAAGACAGATACGCAGTATTTT. Translated: CASSQGAKTDTQYF.

Here the CDR3 reads CASSPRRATNYGYTF. CDR3 sequence (DNA): TGTGCCAGCAGCCCACGAAGGGCCACTAACTATGGCTACACCTTC. The rearrangement joins TRBV7-2 to TRBJ1-2; D remains ambiguous. This CDR3 region has 15 residues. Germline-derived CDR1 and CDR2 are SGHTA and FQGNSA. Trimming removed 5 bases from V and 0 bases from J, with 13 bases in between. Supplemented by reference TRBV7-2 and TRBJ1-2, the full variable domain reads GAGVSQSPSNKVTEKGKDVELRCDPISGHTALYWYRQSLGQGLEFLIYFQGNSAPDKSGLPSDRFSAERTGGSVSTLTIQRTQQEDSAVYLCASSPRRATNYGYTFGSGTRLTVV.

The DNA for the CDR3 is TGCGCCAGCAGCAAGGACAGAAGGGAAGAGACCCAGTACTTC. The encoded protein is CASSKDRREETQYF. This chain connects TRBV5-1 to TRBJ2-5, with TRBD1 as a possible D gene (6 bases). Germline V gene data show CDR1 as SGHRS and CDR2 as YFSETQ. The CDR3 length is 14 residues. V was shortened by 4 bases and J by 3 bases, with 13 bases between the two germline ends.

This chain joins TRBV5-1 and TRBJ2-7; TRBD1 agrees at 7 bases. The germline gives CDR1 SGHRS, CDR2 YFSETQ. The CDR3 covers 14 residues. V dropped 3 bases and J dropped 3; count of bases not matched to a gene: 6. The CDR3 coding sequence is TGCGCCAGCAGCTCTCGGACAGGAAACTACGAGCAGTACTTC. Encoded protein: CASSSRTGNYEQYF.

The chain links TRBV7-6 to TRBJ2-7, with 7 bases matching TRBD1. CDR1 is SGHVS and CDR2 is FNYEAQ in the germline V gene. The CDR3 totals 16 residues. V shed 4 bases and J 3 bases; nucleotides not matched to a gene: 12. This CDR3 reads CASSSLTGTENYEQYF. The CDR3 nucleotides are TGTGCCAGCAGCTCCCTTACCGGGACAGAAAACTACGAGCAGTACTTC.

The chain uses TRBV28 and TRBJ2-7, with 12 bases aligning to TRBD2. The CDR3 has 15 residues. Trimming at V came to 6 bases and at J to 3 bases, leaving 6 bases not matched to a gene. Germline CDR1 and CDR2: MDHEN and SYDVKM. The CDR3 is CASSSSGRAFYEQYF. The CDR3 coding sequence is TGTGCCAGCAGCTCTAGCGGGAGGGCCTTCTACGAGCAGTACTTC.

The genes are TRBV28 and TRBJ2-2, with D hard to call. There are 17 residues in the CDR3. The V and J ends lost 8 bases and 2 bases respectively, with 21 bases between them. Looked up from germline, CDR1 is MDHEN and CDR2 is SYDVKM. CDR3 nucleotides: TGTGCCAGCTCCCCAGCCAGGCCCCAACGAAACACCGGGGAGCTGTTTTTT. It is translated as CASSPARPQRNTGELFF.

The chain combines TRBV5-5 with TRBJ2-7; D not resolved. Germline V CDR1 and CDR2: SGHKS, YYEKEE (reference sequence). Trimming pared 1 base from V and 5 bases from J, leaving 10 bases between. The length of the CDR3 is 13 residues. The chain's CDR3 is CASSLSSVDEQYF. The CDR3 nucleotides read TGTGCCAGCAGCTTGTCCAGTGTAGACGAGCAGTACTTC.

The gene calls are TRBV6-5 and TRBJ2-4, with a possible D match to TRBD1 (5 bases). The V and J ends lost 3 bases and 7 bases respectively, with 19 bases between them. This CDR3 region has 16 residues. Germline CDR1 MNHEY, CDR2 SVGAGI. The CDR3 loop reads CASSYGITPGLNIQYF. CDR3 DNA sequence: TGTGCCAGCAGTTATGGAATTACACCAGGGTTGAACATTCAGTACTTC.

The chain carries TRBV5-6 and TRBJ1-6; unclear D gene. Trimming pared 2 bases from V and 7 bases from J, leaving 10 bases between. Germline-derived CDR1 and CDR2 are SGHDT and YYEEEE. This CDR3 region has 14 residues. The CDR3 reads CASSLPGRNSPLHF. CDR3 nucleotides: TGTGCCAGCAGCTTACCCGGGCGAAATTCACCCCTCCACTTT.

The genes are TRBV9 and TRBJ1-2; 8 nucleotides line up with TRBD1. The CDR3 is 13 residues long. V shed 3 bases and J 8 bases; nucleotides not matched to a gene: 6. Looked up from germline, CDR1 is SGDLS and CDR2 is YYNGEE. In nucleotides, the CDR3 is TGTGCCAGCAGCGCGTCGGCAGGGGGCGGCTACACCTTC. This translates into CASSASAGGGYTF.

This sequence joins TRBV21-1 and TRBJ1-2; the table's D call of TRBD1 was not tested on the DNA. TRBV21-1 is an annotated pseudogene. This CDR3 contains 15 residues. The CDR3 spells CASSSTAGRLDGYTF. CDR3 bases: TGTGCCAGCAGCAGTACGGCAGGGCGGCTTGATGGCTACACCTTC.

As regards this clone: This same CDR3 is encoded by further DNA sequences in the sample. This rearrangement joins TRBV5-1 to TRBJ2-7; TRBD2 agrees at 8 bases. With V trimmed by 2 bases and J by 0 bases, 4 bases remained unmatched. The germline CDR1 and CDR2 sequences are SGHRS and YFSETQ. This CDR3 contains 15 residues. The CDR3 sequence: CASSFAGGSSYEQYF. The DNA for the CDR3 is TGCGCCAGCAGCTTTGCGGGGGGTTCCTCCTACGAGCAGTACTTC. Complete variable domain (other parts from reference TRBV5-1 and TRBJ2-7): KAGVTQTPRYLIKTRGQQVTLSCSPISGHRSVSWYQQTPGQGLQFLFEYFSETQRNKGNFPGRFSGRQFSNSRSEMNVSTLELGDSALYLCASSFAGGSSYEQYFGPGTRLTVT.

The chain uses TRBV11-2 and TRBJ1-4, with 7 bases aligning to TRBD1. The CDR3 has 16 amino acids. The J segment lost 4 bases and the V segment lost 2 bases, leaving 7 bases of the junction unmatched. Germline CDR1 reads SGHAT; CDR2 reads FQNNGV. For the CDR3, the DNA is TGTGCCAGCAGCTTATCATGGGACAGTCTTAATGAAAAACTGTTTTTT. Amino acid sequence: CASSLSWDSLNEKLFF. The full variable domain, rest sourced from reference TRBV11-2 and TRBJ1-4, is EAGVAQSPRYKIIEKRQSVAFWCNPISGHATLYWYQQILGQGPKLLIQFQNNGVVDDSQLPKDRFSAERLKGVDSTLKIQPAKLEDSAVYLCASSLSWDSLNEKLFFGSGTQLSVL.

The CDR3 DNA sequence: TGTGCCAGCAGTTACTCTCAGGCCACAGGGAACTATGGCTACACCTTC. Amino acid sequence: CASSYSQATGNYGYTF. V and J are TRBV6-6 and TRBJ1-2, with a tentative D call TRBD1 (6 bases). Looked up from germline, CDR1 is MNHNY and CDR2 is SVGAGI (reference sequence). This CDR3 comprises 16 residues. V lost 0 bases and J 2 bases, leaving 13 bases between the germline ends.